Below, 31 T cell receptor beta chains from the same sample are listed, as sequenced in a study of OX40 agonist ivuxolimab in advanced cancers. Generated by immunoSEQ multiplex PCR, the TCRdb table keeps only in-frame clones and is missing some. The data show tens of thousands of clones, around 87% seen once. Sequenced here: CD4+ or CD8+ T cells sorted from blood, sampled in a trial of the OX40 agonist ivuxolimab. The receptor source for this set is an adult with an advanced solid tumor such as melanoma, head and neck, liver or kidney cancer.

V usage is TRBV19 and J usage is TRBJ2-2, with 7 bases identical to TRBD1. Losses at the gene ends were 4 bases for V and 4 bases for J; bases not matched to a gene: 9. Per germline, CDR1 LNHDA and CDR2 SQIVND (reference sequence). The CDR3 runs to 16 residues. CDR3 nucleotide sequence: TGTGCCAGTAGTACACCGGACAGGCGCGCCACCGGGGAGCTGTTTTTT. This translates into CASSTPDRRATGELFF.

This chain links TRBV10-3 with TRBJ2-7, with a possible D match to TRBD2 (6 bases). Trimming pared 8 bases from V and 6 bases from J, leaving 14 bases between. The germline gives CDR1 ENHRY, CDR2 SYGVKD. This CDR3 spans 12 amino acids. The CDR3 loop reads CAIGEAPAEQYF. Written as DNA, the CDR3 is TGTGCCATCGGGGAGGCCCCGGCCGAGCAGTACTTC.

The rearrangement joins TRBV30 to TRBJ2-5; D is unresolved. The CDR3 consists of 11 residues. Trimming removed 4 bases from V and 4 bases from J, with 7 bases in between. Looked up from germline, CDR1 is GTSNPN and CDR2 is SVGIG (reference sequence). The CDR3, as DNA: TGTGCCTGGATAGGCGTAGAGACCCAGTACTTC. Encoded protein: CAWIGVETQYF.

The rearrangement joins TRBV19 to TRBJ2-7, with TRBD1 matching over 9 bases. The germline V gene encodes CDR1 LNHDA and CDR2 SQIVND (reference sequence). Losses at the gene ends were 6 bases for V and 6 bases for J; bases not matched to a gene: 9. The CDR3 has 14 residues. The CDR3 DNA is TGTGCCAGTAGCTACACCGGGACAGGGCCCGAGCAGTACTTC. Protein product: CASSYTGTGPEQYF.

The V and J genes are TRBV9 and TRBJ1-1, with D perhaps matching TRBD1 (5 bases). The CDR3 runs 14 residues. V lost 3 bases and J 1 base, leaving 10 bases between the germline ends. The germline gives CDR1 SGDLS, CDR2 YYNGEE. The CDR3 loop is CASSEGPGNTEAFF. The CDR3 nucleotides read TGTGCCAGCAGCGAGGGGCCAGGGAACACTGAAGCTTTCTTT.

The genes are TRBV29-1 and TRBJ2-5; TRBD1 matches at 10 bases. The CDR3 covers 14 residues. With 0 bases clipped from V and 6 bases from J, the junction kept 4 bases outside the gene matches. Germline values: CDR1 SQVTM, CDR2 ANQGSEA. CDR3 bases: TGCAGCGTTGAAGAGACAGGGGGCGCGAAGACCCAGTACTTC. It yields the protein CSVEETGGAKTQYF.

The V call is TRBV28, the J call TRBJ2-5, with D possibly matching TRBD2 (6 bases). Germline V gene data show CDR1 as MDHEN and CDR2 as SYDVKM. V was pared by 3 bases and J by 7 bases, with 15 bases between. The CDR3 spans 14 residues. CDR3 bases: TGTGCCAGCAGTTTTGTTGCGGGGCCGGGGACCCAGTACTTC. Protein: CASSFVAGPGTQYF. The full variable domain, completed using reference TRBV28 and TRBJ2-5, is DVKVTQSSRYLVKRTGEKVFLECVQDMDHENMFWYRQDPGLGLRLIYFSYDVKMKEKGDIPEGYSVSREKKERFSLILESASTNQTSMYLCASSFVAGPGTQYFGPGTRLLVL.

The V and J genes are TRBV18 and TRBJ2-7, with D unclear. The V end lost 3 bases, the J end lost 4 bases, and 7 bases lay between the germline ends. This CDR3 has 12 amino acids. Germline V gene data show CDR1 as KGHSH and CDR2 as LQKENI. The CDR3 spells CASSPTLYEQYF. The DNA for the CDR3 is TGTGCCAGCTCACCCACCCTGTACGAGCAGTACTTC.

The chain is built from TRBV11-2 and TRBJ2-7; TRBD2 matches 7 bases. V gave up 1 base and J gave up 3 bases; unmatched junction bases: 6. The length of the CDR3 is 15 residues. The germline V gene encodes CDR1 SGHAT and CDR2 FQNNGV. Here the CDR3 reads CASSLVAGEFYEQYF. CDR3 DNA sequence: TGTGCCAGCAGCTTAGTCGCGGGGGAATTCTACGAGCAGTACTTC.

The V gene is TRBV27, the J gene TRBJ2-7; possibly TRBD1 for D (6 bases). Germline loops: CDR1 MNHEY, CDR2 SMNVEV (reference sequence). This CDR3 is built from 12 residues. V was shortened by 3 bases and J by 6 bases, with 9 bases between the two germline ends. The CDR3 loop is CASSFVGGEQYF. The CDR3 DNA follows: TGTGCCAGCAGTTTCGTAGGGGGCGAGCAGTACTTC.

This clone was counted between two and nine times. The chain couples TRBV5-1 to TRBJ2-5, with TRBD2 matching over 10 bases. Unmatched junction bases numbered 10, after V lost 6 bases and J lost 2 bases. CDR1 and CDR2 from the germline V gene are SGHRS and YFSETQ. CDR3 length: 16 amino acids. The CDR3 here is CASKFGGSGGQETQYF. CDR3 nucleotide sequence: TGCGCCAGCAAATTCGGAGGTAGCGGGGGGCAAGAGACCCAGTACTTC.

The chain recombines TRBV5-4 with TRBJ1-5; maybe TRBD1 (5 bases). Between the trimmed V and J ends, which lost 4 bases and 3 bases, there was a span of 14 bases. The CDR3 totals 15 residues. The germline gives CDR1 SGHNT, CDR2 YYREEE (reference sequence). The CDR3 protein is CASSPGPGPNQPQHF. DNA for the CDR3: TGTGCCAGCAGCCCGGGACCGGGACCCAATCAGCCCCAGCATTTT. The full variable domain, its missing parts supplied by reference TRBV5-4 and TRBJ1-5, is ETGVTQSPTHLIKTRGQQVTLRCSSQSGHNTVSWYQQALGQGPQFIFQYYREEENGRGNFPPRFSGLQFPNYSSELNVNALELDDSALYLCASSPGPGPNQPQHFGDGTRLSIL.

V and J are TRBV6-6 and TRBJ2-2, with D possibly matching TRBD1 (5 bases). CDR1 MNHNY and CDR2 SVGAGI come from the germline V gene (reference sequence). Trimming removed 5 bases from V and 6 bases from J, with 13 bases in between. The CDR3 contains 14 residues. CDR3 region: CASSTIRQSGELFF. CDR3 in DNA: TGTGCCAGCAGTACCATAAGACAGTCCGGGGAGCTGTTTTTT.

The chain is built from TRBV7-9 and TRBJ1-6; unclear D gene. The CDR3 has 14 amino acids. V lost 1 base and J 6 bases, leaving 7 bases between the germline ends. Germline CDR1 and CDR2: SEHNR and FQNEAQ (reference sequence). CDR3 sequence: CASSLDTLNSPLHF. For the CDR3, the DNA is TGTGCCAGCAGCTTAGACACCCTTAATTCACCCCTCCACTTT.

The rearrangement links TRBV4-2 to TRBJ1-1, with D perhaps matching TRBD1 (5 bases). Germline CDR1 and CDR2: LGHNA and YNFKEQ. The V gene lost 1 base and the J gene lost 1 base, with 7 bases spanning the gap. The CDR3 consists of 14 residues. The CDR3 region has the DNA TGTGCCAGCAGCCAAGGACAGACGAACACTGAAGCTTTCTTT. The encoded protein is CASSQGQTNTEAFF.

The chain combines TRBV7-2 with TRBJ1-3; no definite D call. V lost 7 bases, J lost 0 bases, and 10 bases lay in between. Germline assignment: CDR1 SGHTA and CDR2 FQGNSA. The CDR3 runs to 14 residues. The CDR3 reads CASNQPFSGNTIYF. The CDR3 nucleotides are TGTGCCAGCAACCAACCCTTCTCTGGAAACACCATATATTTT.

J is TRBJ2-5 and V is TRBV7-2, with a possible D match to TRBD1 (6 bases). V was pared by 5 bases and J by 2 bases, with 9 bases between. CDR3 length: 13 amino acids. CDR1 is SGHTA and CDR2 is FQGNSA in the germline V gene. The CDR3 nucleotides read TGTGCCAGCAGCATCGGACAGCAAGAGACCCAGTACTTC. Protein product: CASSIGQQETQYF.

The chain combines TRBV5-1 with TRBJ1-1, with a possible D match to TRBD1 (5 bases). This CDR3 is 15 amino acids long. The V and J ends lost 6 bases and 0 bases respectively, with 15 bases between them. Germline lookup yields CDR1 SGHRS and CDR2 YFSETQ. Here the CDR3 reads CASTPSGLMNTEAFF. The CDR3 coding sequence is TGCGCCAGCACGCCCTCGGGACTCATGAACACTGAAGCTTTCTTT.

The V call is TRBV9, the J call TRBJ1-1, with D hard to call. V dropped 0 bases and J dropped 4 bases, with 7 bases sitting between them. Germline loops: CDR1 SGDLS, CDR2 YYNGEE. The CDR3 totals 13 residues. The CDR3 region is CASSVVVGTEAFF. CDR3 DNA: TGTGCCAGCAGCGTAGTAGTCGGCACTGAAGCTTTCTTT.

The chain carries TRBV9 and TRBJ1-1; D perhaps matches TRBD1 (6 bases). V lost 0 bases and J 1 base, leaving 10 bases between the germline ends. The CDR3 contains 15 residues. Per the germline V gene, CDR1 is SGDLS and CDR2 is YYNGEE. The CDR3 DNA is TGTGCCAGCAGCGTAGGCGGACAGCCGAACACTGAAGCTTTCTTT. Its protein product is CASSVGGQPNTEAFF.

The chain has TRBV5-1 and TRBJ1-5; D is unresolved. Germline V gives CDR1 SGHRS, CDR2 YFSETQ. The V end lost 3 bases, the J end lost 0 bases, and 7 bases lay between the germline ends. CDR3 size: 14 residues. The CDR3 DNA follows: TGCGCCAGCAGCTACGGGGATAGCAATCAGCCCCAGCATTTT. Protein: CASSYGDSNQPQHF.

J is TRBJ1-1 and V is TRBV5-6, with 7 bases lining up with TRBD1. This CDR3 comprises 15 residues. The ends lost 0 bases at V and 5 bases at J; junction bases unmatched: 7. CDR1 is SGHDT, CDR2 YYEEEE, per germline. CDR3 sequence: CASSLVDRDATEAFF. The CDR3 region has the DNA TGTGCCAGCAGCTTGGTAGACAGGGACGCGACTGAAGCTTTCTTT.

V and J are TRBV5-1 and TRBJ2-6, with D possibly matching TRBD2 (6 bases). This CDR3 comprises 15 residues. CDR1 and CDR2 from the germline V gene are SGHRS and YFSETQ. With 4 bases removed from V and 5 bases from J, the gap between germline ends came to 13 bases. CDR3 DNA sequence: TGCGCCAGCAGCGGCGGGACTCCCAGGGCCAACGTCCTGACTTTC. This codes for CASSGGTPRANVLTF.

The chain couples TRBV18 to TRBJ1-6, with D tentatively TRBD1 (6 bases). Trimming shortened V by 1 base and J by 8 bases, and 12 bases separated the two germline ends. This CDR3 is built from 15 residues. Germline-derived CDR1 and CDR2 are KGHSH and LQKENI. Written as DNA, the CDR3 is TGTGCCAGCTCACCACGATCAGGGGAACATTCACCCCTCCACTTT. Its protein product is CASSPRSGEHSPLHF.

This clone was seen more than once but under ten times. This sequence joins TRBV7-8 and TRBJ1-5; the D gene is possibly TRBD1 (5 bases). CDR1 is SGHVS, CDR2 FQNEAQ, per germline. V was shortened by 1 base and J by 9 bases, with 13 bases between the two germline ends. This CDR3 spans 14 amino acids. CDR3 protein: CASSLDWTRPPQHF. For the CDR3, the DNA is TGTGCCAGCAGCTTAGATTGGACAAGGCCGCCCCAGCATTTT.

The chain links TRBV5-5 to TRBJ2-3; D is undetermined. CDR3 size: 15 residues. The germline CDR1 and CDR2 sequences are SGHKS and YYEKEE (reference sequence). The V gene lost 3 bases and the J gene lost 0 bases, with 11 bases spanning the gap. The CDR3 loop is CASSSWGSSTDTQYF. The CDR3 nucleotides are TGTGCCAGCAGCTCATGGGGTTCTAGCACAGATACGCAGTATTTT.

The V call is TRBV27, the J call TRBJ2-7; 8 bases fit TRBD2. The CDR3 loop spans 14 amino acids. J lost 7 bases, V lost 3 bases, and 8 bases had no gene match. Germline V gene data show CDR1 as MNHEY and CDR2 as SMNVEV (reference sequence). The chain's CDR3 is CASSFSRGDGEQYF. CDR3 coding DNA: TGTGCCAGCAGTTTCTCGCGGGGGGACGGGGAGCAGTACTTC.

This chain uses TRBV5-1 with TRBJ2-5; no definite D call. V was cut by 0 bases and J by 2 bases, with 8 bases left in between. Per the germline V gene, CDR1 is SGHRS and CDR2 is YFSETQ. The CDR3 has 14 amino acids. CDR3 loop: CASSLATRQETQYF. The CDR3 bases are TGCGCCAGCAGCTTGGCGACGAGACAAGAGACCCAGTACTTC.

The chain has TRBV5-1 and TRBJ2-1; TRBD2 aligns across 11 bases. Germline CDR1 and CDR2: SGHRS and YFSETQ. V lost 4 bases to trimming and J lost 4 bases; unmatched junction nucleotides: 4. This CDR3 is 15 amino acids long. CDR3 sequence reads: CASSKTSGTYNEQFF. The DNA of the CDR3 is TGCGCCAGCAGCAAGACTAGCGGGACTTACAATGAGCAGTTCTTC.

Here the CDR3 DNA reads TGTGCCAGCAGCTTGCGAGGCACTGAAGCTTTCTTT. Its translation is CASSLRGTEAFF. The chain has TRBV5-8 and TRBJ1-1; D gene unclear. Germline CDR1 SGHTS, CDR2 YDEGEE. V lost 1 base to trimming and J lost 4 bases, with 5 bases between them. The CDR3 is made up of 12 amino acids.

The rearrangement links TRBV7-9 to TRBJ1-6; D is uncertain. This CDR3 comprises 12 residues. V shed 5 bases and J shed 7 bases, with 6 bases lying between them. From germline, CDR1 is SEHNR and CDR2 FQNEAQ (reference sequence). CDR3 in DNA: TGTGCCAGCAGCCTAAGCAATTCACCCCTCCACTTT. Translation: CASSLSNSPLHF.